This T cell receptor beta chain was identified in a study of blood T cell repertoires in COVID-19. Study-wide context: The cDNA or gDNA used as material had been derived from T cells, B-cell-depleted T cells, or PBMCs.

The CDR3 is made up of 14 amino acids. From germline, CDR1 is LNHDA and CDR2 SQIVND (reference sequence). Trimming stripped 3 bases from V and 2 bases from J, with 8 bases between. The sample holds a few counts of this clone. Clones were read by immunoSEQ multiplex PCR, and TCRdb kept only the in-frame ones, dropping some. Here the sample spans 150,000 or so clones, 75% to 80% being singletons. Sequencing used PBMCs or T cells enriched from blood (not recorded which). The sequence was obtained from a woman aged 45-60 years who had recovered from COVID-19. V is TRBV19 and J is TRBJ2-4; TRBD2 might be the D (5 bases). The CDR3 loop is CASSIEGTKNIQYF. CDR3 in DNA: TGTGCCAGTAGTATCGAGGGAACCAAAAACATTCAGTACTTC.